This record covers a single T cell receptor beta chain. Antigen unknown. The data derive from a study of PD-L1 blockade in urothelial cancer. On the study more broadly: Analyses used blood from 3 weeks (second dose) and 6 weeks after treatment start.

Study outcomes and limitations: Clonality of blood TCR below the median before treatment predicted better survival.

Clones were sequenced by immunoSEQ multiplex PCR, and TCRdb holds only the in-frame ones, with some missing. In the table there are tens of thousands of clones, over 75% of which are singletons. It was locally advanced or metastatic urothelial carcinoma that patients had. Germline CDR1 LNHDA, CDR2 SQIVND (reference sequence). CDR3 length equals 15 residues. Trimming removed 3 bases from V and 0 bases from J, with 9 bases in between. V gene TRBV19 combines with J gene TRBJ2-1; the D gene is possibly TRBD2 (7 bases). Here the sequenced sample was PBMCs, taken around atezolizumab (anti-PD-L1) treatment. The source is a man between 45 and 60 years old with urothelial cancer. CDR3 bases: TGTGCCAGTAGTATGGGGGGGCGCTCCTACAATGAGCAGTTCTTC. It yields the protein CASSMGGRSYNEQFF.